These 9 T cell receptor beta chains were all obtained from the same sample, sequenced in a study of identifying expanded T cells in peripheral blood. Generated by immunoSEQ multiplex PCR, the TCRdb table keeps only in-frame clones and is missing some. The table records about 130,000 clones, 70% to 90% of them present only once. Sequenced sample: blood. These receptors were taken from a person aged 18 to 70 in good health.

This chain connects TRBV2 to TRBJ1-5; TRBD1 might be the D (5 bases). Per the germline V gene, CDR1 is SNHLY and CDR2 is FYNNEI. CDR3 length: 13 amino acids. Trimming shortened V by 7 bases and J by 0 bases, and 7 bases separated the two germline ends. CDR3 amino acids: CASTGGSNQPQHF. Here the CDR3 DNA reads TGTGCCAGCACCGGGGGTAGCAATCAGCCCCAGCATTTT. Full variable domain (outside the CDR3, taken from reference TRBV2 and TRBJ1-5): EPEVTQTPSHQVTQMGQEVILRCVPISNHLYFYWYRQILGQKVEFLVSFYNNEISEKSEIFDDQFSVERPDGSNFTLKIRSTKLEDSAMYFCASTGGSNQPQHFGDGTRLSIL.

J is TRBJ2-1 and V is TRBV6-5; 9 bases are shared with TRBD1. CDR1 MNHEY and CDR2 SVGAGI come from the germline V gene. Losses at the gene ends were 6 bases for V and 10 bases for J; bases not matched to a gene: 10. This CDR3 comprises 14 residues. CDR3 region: CASSPDRGVGEQFF. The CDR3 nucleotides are TGTGCCAGCAGCCCGGACAGGGGAGTGGGAGAGCAGTTCTTC.

CDR3 region: CATSREKVAGFENIQYF. In DNA form, the CDR3 reads TGTGCCACCAGCAGAGAAAAGGTGGCGGGATTTGAAAACATTCAGTACTTC. The chain employs TRBV15 and TRBJ2-4, with D maybe TRBD2 (6 bases). From germline, CDR1 is LNHNV and CDR2 YYDKDF (reference sequence). The length of the CDR3 is 17 residues. V shed 0 bases and J shed 5 bases, with 17 bases lying between them. The full variable domain, its missing parts supplied by reference TRBV15 and TRBJ2-4, is DAMVIQNPRYQVTQFGKPVTLSCSQTLNHNVMYWYQQKSSQAPKLLFHYYDKDFNNEADTPDNFQSRRPNTSFCFLDIRSPGLGDTAMYLCATSREKVAGFENIQYFGAGTRLSVL.

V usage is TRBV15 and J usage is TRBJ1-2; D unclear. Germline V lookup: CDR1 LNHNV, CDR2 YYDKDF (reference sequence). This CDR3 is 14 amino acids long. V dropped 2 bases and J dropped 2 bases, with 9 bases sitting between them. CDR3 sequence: CATSRYSVNYGYTF. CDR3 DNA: TGTGCCACCAGCAGATACTCCGTAAACTATGGCTACACCTTC.

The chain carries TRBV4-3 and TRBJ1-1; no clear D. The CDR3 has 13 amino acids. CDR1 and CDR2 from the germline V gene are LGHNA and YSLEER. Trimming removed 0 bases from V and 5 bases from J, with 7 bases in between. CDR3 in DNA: TGCGCCAGCAGCCAAGATGGGTGGACTGAAGCTTTCTTT. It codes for CASSQDGWTEAFF.

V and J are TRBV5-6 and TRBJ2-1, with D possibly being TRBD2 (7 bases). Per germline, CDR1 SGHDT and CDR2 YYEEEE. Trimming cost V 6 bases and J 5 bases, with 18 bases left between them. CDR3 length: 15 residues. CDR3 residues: CASTDVGGLDNEQFF. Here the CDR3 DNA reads TGTGCCAGCACCGACGTGGGGGGGCTTGACAATGAGCAGTTCTTC.

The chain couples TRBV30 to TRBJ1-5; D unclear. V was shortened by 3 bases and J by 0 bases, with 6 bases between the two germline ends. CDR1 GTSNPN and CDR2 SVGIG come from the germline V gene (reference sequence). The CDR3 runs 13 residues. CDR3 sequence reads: CAWRTDSNQPQHF. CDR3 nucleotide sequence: TGTGCCTGGAGGACCGATAGCAATCAGCCCCAGCATTTT.

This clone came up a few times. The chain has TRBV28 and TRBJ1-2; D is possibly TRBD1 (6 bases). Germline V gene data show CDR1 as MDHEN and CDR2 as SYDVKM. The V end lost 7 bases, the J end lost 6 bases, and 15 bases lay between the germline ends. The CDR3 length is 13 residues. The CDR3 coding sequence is TGTGCCAGCATCCCTGGGGCAGGGGATGGCTACACCTTC. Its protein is CASIPGAGDGYTF.

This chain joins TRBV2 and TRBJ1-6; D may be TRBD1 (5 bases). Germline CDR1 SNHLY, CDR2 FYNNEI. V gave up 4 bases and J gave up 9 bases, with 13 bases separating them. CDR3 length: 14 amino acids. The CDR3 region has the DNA TGTGCCAGCAGTGGGAGGGGAGGGAGTTCACCCCTCCACTTT. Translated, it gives CASSGRGGSSPLHF.